This T cell receptor (beta chain) was recorded in a study of post-analysis software for immune sequencing data (dated by TCRdb to between 2014 and 2016). Some background on the complete study: Relapsing-remitting, secondary progressive and progressive-relapsing multiple sclerosis were recorded as disease courses, and subtype annotation was lacking for some patients. The multiple sclerosis patient repertoires were compared with about a dozen previously published healthy control repertoires from donors aged about 6 to 26 years. A subset of samples was prepared in parallel using single-end sample barcoding, then pooled and co-amplified after Illumina adapter ligation. What the authors observed across the whole study: The multiple sclerosis patient group was slightly younger than the control group. Patients showed significantly higher frequencies than controls for a handful of TRBV segments, among them TRBV5-6, TRBV5-1 and TRBV20-1. Strong co-clustering of samples prepared in the same batch was shown by direct clustering with F measure, prompting a batch-effect correction. Significantly lower normalized Chao1 diversity was found in multiple sclerosis patients than in controls, suggesting substantial peripheral T-cell clonal expansion.

The germline V gene (reference sequence) gives CDR1 as DFQATT and CDR2 as SNEGSKA. The CDR3 runs 16 amino acids, cysteine and phenylalanine included. Kept here is only the CDR3 DNA, which spans 48 bases and is read in frame from base 1. With respect to this clonotype: No antigen is known for it. Mismatch with germline at one junction end may stem from a read error.

The method was PCR. TCRdb lists the instrument as Illumina HiSeq 2500. To reduce PCR and sequencing biases, unique molecular identifiers were incorporated into the TCR beta cDNA libraries. About 0.5 million cDNA molecules were obtained for every 1 to 10 million input T cells, so each molecule roughly corresponded to one T cell. The same protocol used for the earlier healthy control dataset was applied to prepare and sequence the patient libraries. Samples belonging to the same batch were prepared together, multiplexed and sequenced on a shared HiSeq lane. Processing in the source paper ran as follows. Raw barcoded reads were processed with MIGEC, and single-read molecular identifier groups were discarded before consensus assembly and CDR3 extraction. Clonotype tables were post-analysed with VDJtools, normalizing diversity by down-sampling all datasets to the smallest sample size. In repertoire overlap clustering, CDR3 amino acid sequences, but not nucleotide sequences, were matched to correct batch-related cross-sample contamination. The public reads were quality trimmed at Q25 with fastp and then assembled into clones with MiXCR by TCRdb, keeping productive beta chains. Here each entry gathers all rows of one CDR3 protein and keeps the most common genes and DNA. These V and J calls derive from TCRdb rather than the authors' analysis. This sample lists 750,000 to 950,000 distinct CDR3 sequences; roughly 58% were detected once. In total, the top ten clones hold under 6% of the sample.

TCR beta repertoires were profiled from peripheral blood of some 13 young patients with multiple sclerosis to demonstrate the VDJtools post-analysis software. The multiple sclerosis patients were children and adolescents between roughly 6 and 17 years of age. The receptor chain draws on TRBV20-1 and TRBJ2-1; there is no confident call for the D gene. This receptor was identified in a girl under 18 with multiple sclerosis. Specimen: blood. The CDR3 in this case is CSASRPPSRSYDEQFF. The base sequence is TGCAGTGCTAGCCGGCCCCCCTCCCGATCCTACGATGAGCAGTTCTTC.